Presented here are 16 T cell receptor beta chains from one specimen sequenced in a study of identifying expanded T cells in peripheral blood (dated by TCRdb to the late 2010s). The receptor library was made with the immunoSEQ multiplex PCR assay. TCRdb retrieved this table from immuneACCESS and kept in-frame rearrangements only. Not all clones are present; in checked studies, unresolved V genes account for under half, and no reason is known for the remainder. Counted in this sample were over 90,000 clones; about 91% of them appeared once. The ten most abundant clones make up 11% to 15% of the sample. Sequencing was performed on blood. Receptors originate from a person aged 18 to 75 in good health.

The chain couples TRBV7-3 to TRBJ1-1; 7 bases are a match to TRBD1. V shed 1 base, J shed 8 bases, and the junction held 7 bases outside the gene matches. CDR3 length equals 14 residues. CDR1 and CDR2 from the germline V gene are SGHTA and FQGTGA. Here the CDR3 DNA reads TGTGCCAGCAGCTTAAGCCGGGACAGAGGAGAAGCTTTCTTT. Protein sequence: CASSLSRDRGEAFF.

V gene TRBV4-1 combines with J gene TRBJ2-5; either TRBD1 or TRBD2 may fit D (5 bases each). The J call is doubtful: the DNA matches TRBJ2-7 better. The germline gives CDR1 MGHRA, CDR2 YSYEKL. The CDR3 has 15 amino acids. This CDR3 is CASSQVRGAGYEQYF. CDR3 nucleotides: TGCGCCAGCAGCCAAGTAAGAGGGGCCGGCTACGAGCAGTACTTC.

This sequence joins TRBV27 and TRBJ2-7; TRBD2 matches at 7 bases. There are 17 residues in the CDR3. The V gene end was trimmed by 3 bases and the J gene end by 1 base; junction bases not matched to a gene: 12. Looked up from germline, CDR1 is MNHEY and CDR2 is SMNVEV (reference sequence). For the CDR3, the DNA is TGTGCCAGCAGTTTCCGATCGACTAGCAGAGGGTCCTACGAGCAGTACTTC. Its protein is CASSFRSTSRGSYEQYF.

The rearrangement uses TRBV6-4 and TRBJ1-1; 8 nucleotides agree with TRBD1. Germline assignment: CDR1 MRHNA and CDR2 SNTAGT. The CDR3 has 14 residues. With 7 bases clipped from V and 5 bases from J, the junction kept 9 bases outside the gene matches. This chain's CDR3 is CASTNPGGETEAFF. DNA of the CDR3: TGTGCCAGCACGAATCCAGGGGGCGAAACTGAAGCTTTCTTT.

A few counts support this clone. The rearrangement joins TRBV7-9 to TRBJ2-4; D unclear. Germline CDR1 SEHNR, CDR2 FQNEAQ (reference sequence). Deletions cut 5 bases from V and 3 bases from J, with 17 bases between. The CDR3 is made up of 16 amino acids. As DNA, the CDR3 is TGTGCCAGCAGCGCCCCCCCCGGGCAGCTCAAAAACATTCAGTACTTC. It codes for CASSAPPGQLKNIQYF.

CDR3: CASSPTEGRLFF. The CDR3 coding sequence is TGTGCCAGCAGCCCAACGGAGGGTAGACTGTTTTTT. The rearrangement uses TRBV28 and TRBJ1-4; D not resolved. Germline assignment: CDR1 MDHEN and CDR2 SYDVKM. Trimming cost V 6 bases and J 13 bases, with 15 bases left between them. This CDR3 has 12 amino acids.

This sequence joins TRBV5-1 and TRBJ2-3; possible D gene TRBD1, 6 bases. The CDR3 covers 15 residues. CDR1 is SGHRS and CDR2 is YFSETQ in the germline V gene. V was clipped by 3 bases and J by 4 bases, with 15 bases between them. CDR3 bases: TGCGCCAGCAGCTCCTCGTGGACAGTGGCAGATACGCAGTATTTT. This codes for CASSSSWTVADTQYF. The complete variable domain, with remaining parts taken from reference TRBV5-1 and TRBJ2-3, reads KAGVTQTPRYLIKTRGQQVTLSCSPISGHRSVSWYQQTPGQGLQFLFEYFSETQRNKGNFPGRFSGRQFSNSRSEMNVSTLELGDSALYLCASSSSWTVADTQYFGPGTRLTVL.

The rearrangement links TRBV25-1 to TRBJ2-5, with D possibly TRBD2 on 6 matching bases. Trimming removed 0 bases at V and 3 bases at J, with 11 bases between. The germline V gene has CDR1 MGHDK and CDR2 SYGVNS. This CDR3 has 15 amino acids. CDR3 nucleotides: TGTGCCAGCAGTGAATATAGGACTACAAAAGAGACCCAGTACTTC. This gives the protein CASSEYRTTKETQYF.

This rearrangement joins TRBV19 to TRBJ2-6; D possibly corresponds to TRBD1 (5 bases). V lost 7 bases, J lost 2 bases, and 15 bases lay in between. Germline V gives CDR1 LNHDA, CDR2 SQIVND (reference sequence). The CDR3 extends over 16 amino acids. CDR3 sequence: CASTPDTGAGANVLTF. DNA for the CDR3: TGTGCCAGTACCCCGGACACCGGTGCTGGGGCCAACGTCCTGACTTTC.

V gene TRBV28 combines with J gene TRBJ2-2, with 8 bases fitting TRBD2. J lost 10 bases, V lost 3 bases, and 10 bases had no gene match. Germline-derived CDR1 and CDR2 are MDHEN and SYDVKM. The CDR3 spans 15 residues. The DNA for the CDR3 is TGTGCCAGCAGTTTCCGACTAGCGACCCGGAAGGAGCTGTTTTTT. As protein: CASSFRLATRKELFF.

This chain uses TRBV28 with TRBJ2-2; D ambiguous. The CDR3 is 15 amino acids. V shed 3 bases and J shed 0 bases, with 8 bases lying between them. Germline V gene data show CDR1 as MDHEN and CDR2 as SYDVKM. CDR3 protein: CASSFQFANTGELFF. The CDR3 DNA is TGTGCCAGCAGTTTCCAGTTCGCGAACACCGGGGAGCTGTTTTTT.

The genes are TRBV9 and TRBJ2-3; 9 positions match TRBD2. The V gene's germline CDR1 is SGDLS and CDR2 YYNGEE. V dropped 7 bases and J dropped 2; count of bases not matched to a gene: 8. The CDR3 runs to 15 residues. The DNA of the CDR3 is TGTGCCAGCTCGATCGGCGGGGGGGACACAGATACGCAGTATTTT. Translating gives CASSIGGGDTDTQYF. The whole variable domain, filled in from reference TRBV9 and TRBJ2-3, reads DSGVTQTPKHLITATGQRVTLRCSPRSGDLSVYWYQQSLDQGLQFLIQYYNGEERAKGNILERFSAQQFPDLHSELNLSSLELGDSALYFCASSIGGGDTDTQYFGPGTRLTVL.

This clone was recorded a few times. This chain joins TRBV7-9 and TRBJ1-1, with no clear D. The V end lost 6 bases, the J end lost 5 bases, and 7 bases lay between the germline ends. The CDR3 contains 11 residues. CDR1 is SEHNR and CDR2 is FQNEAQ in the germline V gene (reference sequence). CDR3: CASSTGTEAFF. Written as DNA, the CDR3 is TGTGCCAGCAGTACGGGGACTGAAGCTTTCTTT.

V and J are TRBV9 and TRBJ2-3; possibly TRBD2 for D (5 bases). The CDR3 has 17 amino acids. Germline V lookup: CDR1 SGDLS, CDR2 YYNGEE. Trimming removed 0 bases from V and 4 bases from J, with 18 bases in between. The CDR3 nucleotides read TGTGCCAGCAGCGTAGGTCCCACTAGTGCTCGGGCAGATACGCAGTATTTT. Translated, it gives CASSVGPTSARADTQYF.

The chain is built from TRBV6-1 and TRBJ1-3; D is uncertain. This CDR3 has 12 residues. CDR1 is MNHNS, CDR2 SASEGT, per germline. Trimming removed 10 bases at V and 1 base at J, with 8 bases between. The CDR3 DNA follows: TGTGCCACCACTTGGTCTGGAAACACCATATATTTT. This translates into CATTWSGNTIYF.

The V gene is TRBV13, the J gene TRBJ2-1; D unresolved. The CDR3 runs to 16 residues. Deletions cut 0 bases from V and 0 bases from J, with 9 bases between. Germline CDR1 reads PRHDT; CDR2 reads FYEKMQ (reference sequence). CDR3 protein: CASSLGARSSYNEQFF. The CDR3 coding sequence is TGTGCCAGCAGCTTAGGAGCTAGGAGCTCCTACAATGAGCAGTTCTTC.